This T cell receptor beta chain was identified during a study of blood T cell repertoires in COVID-19. Looking at the study overall: Sites in the United States, Italy and Spain provided acute and convalescent COVID-19 samples. PBMCs, B-cell-depleted T cells, or T cells provided the cDNA or gDNA that made up the material.

About this clone: A read error may account for a junction end that differs from germline.

Authors' methods: Amplification of reference gene primers provided the estimated nucleated cell counts. Clones were read by immunoSEQ multiplex PCR, and TCRdb kept only the in-frame ones, dropping some. V and J calls and clone size come straight from that table; D and trimming were deduced from the DNA. The sample holds 150,000 or so clones, roughly 84% seen once. The germline gives CDR1 ENHRY, CDR2 SYGVKD. There are 14 residues in the CDR3. Sequenced: peripheral blood. This chain uses TRBV10-3 with TRBJ2-7, with D tentatively TRBD2 (5 bases). The sequence was obtained from a woman in her fifties or sixties with acute or convalescent COVID-19. CDR3 in amino acids: CAISETGISSEQYF. CDR3 DNA sequence: TGTGCCATCAGTGAGACCGGGATATCCTCCGAGCAGTACTTC.